The rows below give T cell receptor beta chains drawn from one sample of a study of a mutant IDH1 vaccine in newly diagnosed glioma. Sequenced by immunoSEQ multiplex PCR; TCRdb stores in-frame clones only, minus some. The top ten hold 3% to 4% of the sample, which has tens of thousands of clones, less than 90% seen once. These receptors have no known antigen. Source: PBMCs, taken from a glioma patient whose treatment included an IDH1 peptide vaccine. Every receptor here comes from a woman between 45 and 60 years old with glioma. The CDR3 runs from the conserved cysteine through the conserved F or W. The D gene is left open where the match is weak. The size field is filled for only some rows; it gives once, few, many or a size class.

v_gene: TRBV29-1
d_gene: NA
abundance: NA
j_gene: TRBJ2-7
CDR3nt: TGCAGCGTCGAGGCTGAAGGGATCGAGCAGTACTTC
CDR3aa: CSVEAEGIEQYF

v_gene: TRBV7-2
d_gene: NA
abundance: NA
j_gene: TRBJ2-2
CDR3nt: TGTGCCAGCAGCTTTGACGAAGGCAAAGGAATTAACACCGGGGAGCTGTTTTTT
CDR3aa: CASSFDEGKGINTGELFF

v_gene: TRBV4-3
d_gene: NA
abundance: NA
j_gene: TRBJ1-2
CDR3nt: TGCGCCAGCAGCCTAAAGACCCAGGACAGCCATAACTATGGCTACACCTTC
CDR3aa: CASSLKTQDSHNYGYTF

v_gene: TRBV7-9
d_gene: TRBD1
abundance: NA
j_gene: TRBJ2-2
CDR3nt: TGTGCCAGCAGCACATTGCCGGGACAGGGGAACACCGGGGAGCTGTTTTTT
CDR3aa: CASSTLPGQGNTGELFF

v_gene: TRBV6-1
d_gene: NA
abundance: NA
j_gene: TRBJ2-7
CDR3nt: TGTGCCAGCAGTGGGAGTTACGAGCAGTACTTC
CDR3aa: CASSGSYEQYF

v_gene: TRBV9
d_gene: NA
abundance: few
j_gene: TRBJ2-2
CDR3nt: TGTGCCAGCAGCGTAGGGACAGTTTTCACCGGGGAGCTGTTTTTT
CDR3aa: CASSVGTVFTGELFF

v_gene: TRBV7-2
d_gene: NA
abundance: once
j_gene: TRBJ1-3
CDR3nt: TGTGCCAGCAGCTTAGTTATAACGGATCCTGGAAACACCATATATTTT
CDR3aa: CASSLVITDPGNTIYF

v_gene: TRBV6-5
d_gene: TRBD1
abundance: NA
j_gene: TRBJ1-1
CDR3nt: TGTGCCAGCAGTAGACCCCGGGACAGGGGGCTTGTTGCTTTCTTT
CDR3aa: CASSRPRDRGLVAFF

v_gene: TRBV5-5
d_gene: NA
abundance: NA
j_gene: TRBJ2-2
CDR3nt: TGTGCCAGCAGCTTGGGGTTCAAGACGAACACCGGGGAGCTGTTTTTT
CDR3aa: CASSLGFKTNTGELFF

v_gene: TRBV15
d_gene: NA
abundance: NA
j_gene: TRBJ2-1
CDR3nt: TGTGCCACCAGCAGCCAGGGGGGGAATGAGCAGTTCTTC
CDR3aa: CATSSQGGNEQFF

v_gene: TRBV6-5
d_gene: TRBD1
abundance: NA
j_gene: TRBJ2-1
CDR3nt: TGTGCCAGCAGCCGAGACAGGGACAATGAGCAGTTCTTC
CDR3aa: CASSRDRDNEQFF

v_gene: TRBV5-1
d_gene: TRBD1
abundance: NA
j_gene: TRBJ1-4
CDR3nt: TGCGCTTCTAGAAGACAGGGTGAGATGAGAGAAAAACTGTTTTTT
CDR3aa: CASRRQGEMREKLFF

v_gene: TRBV15
d_gene: NA
abundance: NA
j_gene: TRBJ1-2
CDR3nt: TGTGCCACCAGCAGAGATAACTATGGCTACACCTTC
CDR3aa: CATSRDNYGYTF

v_gene: TRBV15
d_gene: TRBD1
abundance: NA
j_gene: TRBJ2-2
CDR3nt: TGTGCCACCAGAAAACAAACGGGGACAGTGAACACCGGGGAGCTGTTTTTT
CDR3aa: CATRKQTGTVNTGELFF

v_gene: TRBV6-6
d_gene: TRBD1
abundance: NA
j_gene: TRBJ1-3
CDR3nt: TGTGCCAGCAGTTTAGACAGTGGGACAGAATTAAACACCATATATTTT
CDR3aa: CASSLDSGTELNTIYF

v_gene: TRBV19
d_gene: NA
abundance: once
j_gene: TRBJ2-5
CDR3nt: TGTGCCAGTAGTATAGATGGTACAGTCCAGTACTTC
CDR3aa: CASSIDGTVQYF

v_gene: TRBV13
d_gene: NA
abundance: NA
j_gene: TRBJ1-4
CDR3nt: TGTGCCAGCAGCCCCCGGTACAGGGCCGATGAAAAACTGTTTTTT
CDR3aa: CASSPRYRADEKLFF

v_gene: TRBV27
d_gene: TRBD1
abundance: NA
j_gene: TRBJ2-7
CDR3nt: TGTGCCAGCAGTTTAGGGACAGCGAACACCTACGAGCAGTACTTC
CDR3aa: CASSLGTANTYEQYF

v_gene: TRBV28
d_gene: NA
abundance: NA
j_gene: TRBJ1-1
CDR3nt: TGTGCCAGCAGTCCGCCAAAGGGAGGGAATTCTTTCTTT
CDR3aa: CASSPPKGGNSFF

v_gene: TRBV5-1
d_gene: NA
abundance: NA
j_gene: TRBJ1-4
CDR3nt: TGCGCCAGCGGGCAAGCGGGAGTAGGTGAAAAACTGTTTTTT
CDR3aa: CASGQAGVGEKLFF

v_gene: TRBV6-5
d_gene: NA
abundance: once
j_gene: TRBJ2-7
CDR3nt: TGTGCCAGCAGTTACGGGGGGCCCGTAAGGGGGGAGCAGTACTTC
CDR3aa: CASSYGGPVRGEQYF

v_gene: TRBV23-1
d_gene: NA
abundance: once
j_gene: TRBJ2-5
CDR3nt: TGCGCCAGCAGTCAATCGGTACGCAGTACCCAAGAGACCCAGTACTTC
CDR3aa: CASSQSVRSTQETQYF

v_gene: TRBV7-8
d_gene: NA
abundance: NA
j_gene: TRBJ1-5
CDR3nt: TGTGCCAGCAGCCTCCGGGGCAATCAGCCCCAGCATTTT
CDR3aa: CASSLRGNQPQHF

v_gene: TRBV7-3
d_gene: TRBD1
abundance: NA
j_gene: TRBJ1-5
CDR3nt: TGTGCCAGCAGCTTATGGGATGTACGGACAGGGGCATGGCAGCCCCAGCATTTT
CDR3aa: CASSLWDVRTGAWQPQHF

v_gene: TRBV6-6
d_gene: NA
abundance: once
j_gene: TRBJ1-6
CDR3nt: TGTGCCAGCAGTGGCAACAGGGATCGGCGATCACCCCTCCACTTT
CDR3aa: CASSGNRDRRSPLHF

v_gene: TRBV5-8
d_gene: NA
abundance: NA
j_gene: TRBJ1-1
CDR3nt: TGTGCCAGCAGCTTGGACGGCGGGAAGAACACTGAAGCTTTCTTT
CDR3aa: CASSLDGGKNTEAFF

v_gene: TRBV30
d_gene: TRBD1
abundance: NA
j_gene: TRBJ2-7
CDR3nt: TGTGCCTGGAGTGTACGGGACAGTTATGGAGAGCAGTACTTC
CDR3aa: CAWSVRDSYGEQYF

v_gene: TRBV7-2
d_gene: NA
abundance: medium-sized
j_gene: TRBJ1-4
CDR3nt: TGTGCCAGCAGCCCCAGGGCTTTTGCAACTAATGAAAAACTGTTTTTT
CDR3aa: CASSPRAFATNEKLFF

v_gene: TRBV5-4
d_gene: NA
abundance: NA
j_gene: TRBJ1-3
CDR3nt: TGTGCCAGCAGGGCGGGGACTGGAAACACCATATATTTT
CDR3aa: CASRAGTGNTIYF

v_gene: TRBV7-9
d_gene: NA
abundance: NA
j_gene: TRBJ1-1
CDR3nt: TGTGCCAGCAGCCCCTCCCTTGGCATGAACACTGAAGCTTTCTTT
CDR3aa: CASSPSLGMNTEAFF

v_gene: TRBV5-6
d_gene: NA
abundance: NA
j_gene: TRBJ1-1
CDR3nt: TGTGCCAGCAGCTTGCCGCTGGGGGCCACTGAAGCTTTCTTT
CDR3aa: CASSLPLGATEAFF

v_gene: TRBV2
d_gene: TRBD1
abundance: NA
j_gene: TRBJ2-7
CDR3nt: TGTGCCAGCAGTGAAGCTCGGCTGACAGGGGAGGAGCAGTACTTC
CDR3aa: CASSEARLTGEEQYF

v_gene: TRBV29-1
d_gene: TRBD1
abundance: NA
j_gene: TRBJ1-4
CDR3nt: TGCAGCGGAACAGGGGGCTTGGGTGAAAAACTGTTTTTT
CDR3aa: CSGTGGLGEKLFF

v_gene: TRBV5-8
d_gene: TRBD1
abundance: once
j_gene: TRBJ2-7
CDR3nt: TGTGCCAGCAGGCCTTCCTATGACAGGGACTACGAGCAGTACTTC
CDR3aa: CASRPSYDRDYEQYF

v_gene: TRBV30
d_gene: NA
abundance: NA
j_gene: TRBJ2-1
CDR3nt: TGTGCCTCGGAACCGGGGGCCGGATTGACTGAGCAGTTCTTC
CDR3aa: CASEPGAGLTEQFF

v_gene: TRBV5-6
d_gene: TRBD1
abundance: NA
j_gene: TRBJ1-3
CDR3nt: TGTGCCAGCAGCATATTAAACAGGGGGCAAGGAAACACCATATATTTT
CDR3aa: CASSILNRGQGNTIYF

v_gene: TRBV9
d_gene: TRBD1
abundance: NA
j_gene: TRBJ1-1
CDR3nt: TGTGCCAGCAGCGTATTAGCAGGGGGAGTACACACTGAAGCTTTCTTT
CDR3aa: CASSVLAGGVHTEAFF

v_gene: TRBV6-1
d_gene: NA
abundance: NA
j_gene: TRBJ1-2
CDR3nt: TGTGCCAGCAGCCCGGGCCGCTATGGCTACACCTTC
CDR3aa: CASSPGRYGYTF

v_gene: TRBV7-9
d_gene: NA
abundance: NA
j_gene: TRBJ1-2
CDR3nt: TGTGCCAGCAGCTTAGCGGGCGCCCCATATGGCTACACCTTC
CDR3aa: CASSLAGAPYGYTF

v_gene: TRBV4-1
d_gene: TRBD2
abundance: NA
j_gene: TRBJ2-1
CDR3nt: TGCGCCAGCAGCCGGACCTTGGGGAGGGATAATGAGCAGTTCTTC
CDR3aa: CASSRTLGRDNEQFF

v_gene: TRBV19
d_gene: TRBD1
abundance: NA
j_gene: TRBJ2-5
CDR3nt: TGTGCCAGTAGTAGCCGACAGGGGGCAGGAGAGACCCAGTACTTC
CDR3aa: CASSSRQGAGETQYF

v_gene: TRBV7-2
d_gene: TRBD2
abundance: few
j_gene: TRBJ2-7
CDR3nt: TGTGCCAGCAGCCTTGGACTAGCGGGGGGGCAGGACGAGCAGTACTTC
CDR3aa: CASSLGLAGGQDEQYF

v_gene: TRBV9
d_gene: NA
abundance: NA
j_gene: TRBJ1-6
CDR3nt: TGTGCCAGCAGCGCCAGTGACAGGAGGAATTCACCCCTCCACTTT
CDR3aa: CASSASDRRNSPLHF